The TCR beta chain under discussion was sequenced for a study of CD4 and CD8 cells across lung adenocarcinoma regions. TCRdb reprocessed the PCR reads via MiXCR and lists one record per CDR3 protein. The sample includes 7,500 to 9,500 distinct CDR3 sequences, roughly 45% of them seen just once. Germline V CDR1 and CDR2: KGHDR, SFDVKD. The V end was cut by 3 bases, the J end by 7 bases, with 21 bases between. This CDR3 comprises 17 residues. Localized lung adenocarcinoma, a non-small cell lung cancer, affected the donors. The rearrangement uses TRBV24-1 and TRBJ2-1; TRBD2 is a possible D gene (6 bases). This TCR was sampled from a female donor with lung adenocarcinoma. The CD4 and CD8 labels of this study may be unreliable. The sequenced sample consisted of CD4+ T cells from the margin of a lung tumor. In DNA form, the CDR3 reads TGTGCCACCAGTGATCCCCTGGGCGCGGGACGGTTGAATGAGCAGTTCTTC. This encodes CATSDPLGAGRLNEQFF.